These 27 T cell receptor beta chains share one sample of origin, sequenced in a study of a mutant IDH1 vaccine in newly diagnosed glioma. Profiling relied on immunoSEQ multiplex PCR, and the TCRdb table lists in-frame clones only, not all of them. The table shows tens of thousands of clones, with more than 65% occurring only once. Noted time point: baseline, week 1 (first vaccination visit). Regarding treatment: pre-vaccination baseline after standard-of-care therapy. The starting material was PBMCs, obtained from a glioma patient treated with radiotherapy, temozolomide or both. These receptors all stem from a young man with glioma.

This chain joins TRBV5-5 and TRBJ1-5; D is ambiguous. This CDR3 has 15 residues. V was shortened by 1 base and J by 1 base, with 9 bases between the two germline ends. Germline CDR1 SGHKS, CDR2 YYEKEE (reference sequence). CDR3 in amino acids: CASSLYQISNQPQHF. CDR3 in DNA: TGTGCCAGCAGCTTGTATCAAATAAGCAATCAGCCCCAGCATTTT.

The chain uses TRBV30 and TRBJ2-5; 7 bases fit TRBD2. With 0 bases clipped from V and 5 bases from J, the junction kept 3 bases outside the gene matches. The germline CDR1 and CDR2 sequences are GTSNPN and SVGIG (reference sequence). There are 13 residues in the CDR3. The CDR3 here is CAWSVSGGETQYF. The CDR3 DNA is TGTGCCTGGAGTGTGTCCGGGGGGGAGACCCAGTACTTC.

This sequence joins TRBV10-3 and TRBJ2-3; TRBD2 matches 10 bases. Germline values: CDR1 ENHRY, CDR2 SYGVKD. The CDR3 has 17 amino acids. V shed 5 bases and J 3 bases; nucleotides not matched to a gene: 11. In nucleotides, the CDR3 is TGTGCCATCAGTCTATCCCTTAGCGGGGGGCTGACAGATACGCAGTATTTT. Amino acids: CAISLSLSGGLTDTQYF.

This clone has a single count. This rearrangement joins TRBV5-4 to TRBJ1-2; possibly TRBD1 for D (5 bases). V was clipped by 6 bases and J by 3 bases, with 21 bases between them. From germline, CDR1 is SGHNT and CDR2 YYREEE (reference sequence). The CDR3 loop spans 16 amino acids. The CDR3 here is CASTLGPRDLDYGYTF. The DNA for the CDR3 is TGTGCCAGCACCCTCGGGCCCAGGGACTTGGACTATGGCTACACCTTC. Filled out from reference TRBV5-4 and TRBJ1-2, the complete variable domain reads ETGVTQSPTHLIKTRGQQVTLRCSSQSGHNTVSWYQQALGQGPQFIFQYYREEENGRGNFPPRFSGLQFPNYSSELNVNALELDDSALYLCASTLGPRDLDYGYTFGSGTRLTVV.

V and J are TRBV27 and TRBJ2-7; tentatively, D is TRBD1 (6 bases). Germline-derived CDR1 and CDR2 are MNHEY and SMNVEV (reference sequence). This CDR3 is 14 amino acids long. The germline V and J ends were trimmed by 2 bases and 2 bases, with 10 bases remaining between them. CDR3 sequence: CASSLLSGAYEQYF. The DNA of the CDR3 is TGTGCCAGCAGTTTACTATCAGGGGCCTACGAGCAGTACTTC.

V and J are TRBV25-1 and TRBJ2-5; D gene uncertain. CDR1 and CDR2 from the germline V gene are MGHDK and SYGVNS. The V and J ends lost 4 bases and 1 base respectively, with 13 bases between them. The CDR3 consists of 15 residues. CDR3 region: CASSVWSELQETQYF. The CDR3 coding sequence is TGTGCCAGCAGTGTATGGTCAGAACTCCAAGAGACCCAGTACTTC.

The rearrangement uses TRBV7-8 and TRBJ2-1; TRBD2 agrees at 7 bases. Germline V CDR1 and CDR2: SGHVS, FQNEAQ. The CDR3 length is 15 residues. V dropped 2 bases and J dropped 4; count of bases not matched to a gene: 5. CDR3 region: CASSLFGRTYNEQFF. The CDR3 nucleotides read TGTGCCAGCAGCTTATTCGGGAGGACATACAATGAGCAGTTCTTC.

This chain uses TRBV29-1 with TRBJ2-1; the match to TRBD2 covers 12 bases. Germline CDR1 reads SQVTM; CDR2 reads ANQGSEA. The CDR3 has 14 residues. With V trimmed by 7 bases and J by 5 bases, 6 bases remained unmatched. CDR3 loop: CSEMGLAGNNEQFF. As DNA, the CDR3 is TGCAGCGAGATGGGACTAGCGGGTAACAATGAGCAGTTCTTC.

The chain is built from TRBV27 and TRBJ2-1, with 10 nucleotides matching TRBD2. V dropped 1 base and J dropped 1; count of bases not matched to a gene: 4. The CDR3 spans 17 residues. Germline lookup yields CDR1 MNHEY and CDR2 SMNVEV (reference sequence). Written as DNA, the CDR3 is TGTGCCAGCAGTTTATGGCTAGCGGGAGATTCCTACAATGAGCAGTTCTTC. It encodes CASSLWLAGDSYNEQFF.

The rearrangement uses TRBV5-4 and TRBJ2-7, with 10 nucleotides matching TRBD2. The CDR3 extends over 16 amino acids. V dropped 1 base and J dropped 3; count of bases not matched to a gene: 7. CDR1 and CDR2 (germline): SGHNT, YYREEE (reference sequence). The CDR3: CASSLMASGSVYEQYF. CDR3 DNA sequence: TGTGCCAGCAGCTTGATGGCTAGCGGGAGTGTCTACGAGCAGTACTTC. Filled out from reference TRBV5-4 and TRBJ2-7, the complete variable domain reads ETGVTQSPTHLIKTRGQQVTLRCSSQSGHNTVSWYQQALGQGPQFIFQYYREEENGRGNFPPRFSGLQFPNYSSELNVNALELDDSALYLCASSLMASGSVYEQYFGPGTRLTVT.

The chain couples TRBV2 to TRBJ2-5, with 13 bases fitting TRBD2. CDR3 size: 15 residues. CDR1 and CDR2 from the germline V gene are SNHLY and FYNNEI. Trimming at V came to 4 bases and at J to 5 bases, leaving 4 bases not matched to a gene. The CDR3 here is CASSGGTSGEETQYF. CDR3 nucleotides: TGTGCCAGCAGTGGGGGGACTAGCGGGGAGGAGACCCAGTACTTC.

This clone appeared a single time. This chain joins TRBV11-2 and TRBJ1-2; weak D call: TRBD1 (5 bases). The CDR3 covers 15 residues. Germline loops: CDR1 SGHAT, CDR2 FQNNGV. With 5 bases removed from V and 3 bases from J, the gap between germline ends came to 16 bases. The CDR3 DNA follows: TGTGCCAGCAGCCCCAGGGAAGGGCTTCACTATGGCTACACCTTC. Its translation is CASSPREGLHYGYTF.

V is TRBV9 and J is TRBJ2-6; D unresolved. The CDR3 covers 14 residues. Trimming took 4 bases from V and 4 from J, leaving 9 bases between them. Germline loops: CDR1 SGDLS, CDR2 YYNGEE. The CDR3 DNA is TGTGCCAGCAGCCCATCCCTCGGGGCCAACGTCCTGACTTTC. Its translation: CASSPSLGANVLTF. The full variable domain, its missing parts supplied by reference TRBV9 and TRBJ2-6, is DSGVTQTPKHLITATGQRVTLRCSPRSGDLSVYWYQQSLDQGLQFLIQYYNGEERAKGNILERFSAQQFPDLHSELNLSSLELGDSALYFCASSPSLGANVLTFGAGSRLTVL.

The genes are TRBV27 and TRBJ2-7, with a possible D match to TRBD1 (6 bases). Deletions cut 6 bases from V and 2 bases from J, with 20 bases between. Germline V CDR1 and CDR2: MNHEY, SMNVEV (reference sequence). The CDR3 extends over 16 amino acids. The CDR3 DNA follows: TGTGCCAGCAGCCCGGAAGGACAGATTGATCCCTACGAGCAGTACTTC. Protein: CASSPEGQIDPYEQYF.

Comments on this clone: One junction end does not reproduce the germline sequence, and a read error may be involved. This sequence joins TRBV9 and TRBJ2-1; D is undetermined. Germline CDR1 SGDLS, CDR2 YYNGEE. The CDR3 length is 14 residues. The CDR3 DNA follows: TGTGCCAGCAGCGTAGGGAACTCCAACAATGAGCAGTTCTTC. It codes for CASSVGNSNNEQFF.

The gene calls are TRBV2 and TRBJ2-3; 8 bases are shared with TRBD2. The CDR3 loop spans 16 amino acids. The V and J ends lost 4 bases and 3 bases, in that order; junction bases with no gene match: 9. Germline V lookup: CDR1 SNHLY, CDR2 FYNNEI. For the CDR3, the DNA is TGTGCCAGCAGTGTTTTTGGCGGGGGGCATACAGATACGCAGTATTTT. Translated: CASSVFGGGHTDTQYF.

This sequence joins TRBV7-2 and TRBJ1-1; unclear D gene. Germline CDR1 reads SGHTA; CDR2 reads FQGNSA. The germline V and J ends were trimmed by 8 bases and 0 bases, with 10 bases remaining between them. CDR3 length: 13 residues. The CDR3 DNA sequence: TGTGCCAGCCATGCGGCCGTGAACACTGAAGCTTTCTTT. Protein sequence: CASHAAVNTEAFF.

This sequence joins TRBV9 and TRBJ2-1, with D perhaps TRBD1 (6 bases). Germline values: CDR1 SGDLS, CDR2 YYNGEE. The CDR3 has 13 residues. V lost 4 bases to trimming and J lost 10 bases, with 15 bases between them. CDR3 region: CASSIQTGNEQFF. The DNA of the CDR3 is TGTGCCAGCAGCATACAAACAGGGAACGAGCAGTTCTTC.

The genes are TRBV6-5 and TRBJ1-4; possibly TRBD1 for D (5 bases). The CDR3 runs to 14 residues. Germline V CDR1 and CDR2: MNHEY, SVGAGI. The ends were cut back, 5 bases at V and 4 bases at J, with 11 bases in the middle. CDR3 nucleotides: TGTGCCAGCAGTAGGGGACGAAGTAATGAAAAACTGTTTTTT. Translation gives CASSRGRSNEKLFF.

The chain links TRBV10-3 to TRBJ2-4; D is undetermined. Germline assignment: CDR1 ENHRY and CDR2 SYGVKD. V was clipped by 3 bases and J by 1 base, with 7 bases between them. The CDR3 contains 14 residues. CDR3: CAISDGSAKNIQYF. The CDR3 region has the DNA TGTGCCATCAGTGATGGTAGTGCCAAAAACATTCAGTACTTC.

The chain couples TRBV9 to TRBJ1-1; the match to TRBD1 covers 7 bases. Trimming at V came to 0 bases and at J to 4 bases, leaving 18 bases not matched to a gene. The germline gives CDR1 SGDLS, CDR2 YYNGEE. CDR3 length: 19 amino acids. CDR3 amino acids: CASSVEGVGVTGEGTEAFF. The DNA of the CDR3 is TGTGCCAGCAGCGTAGAGGGGGTTGGTGTAACAGGGGAGGGCACTGAAGCTTTCTTT.

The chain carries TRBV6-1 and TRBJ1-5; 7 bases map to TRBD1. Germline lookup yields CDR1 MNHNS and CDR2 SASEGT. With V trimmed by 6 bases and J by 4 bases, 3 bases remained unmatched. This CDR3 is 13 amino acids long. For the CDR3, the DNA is TGTGCCAGCAGCGGCAGGGGGAATCAGCCCCAGCATTTT. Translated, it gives CASSGRGNQPQHF.

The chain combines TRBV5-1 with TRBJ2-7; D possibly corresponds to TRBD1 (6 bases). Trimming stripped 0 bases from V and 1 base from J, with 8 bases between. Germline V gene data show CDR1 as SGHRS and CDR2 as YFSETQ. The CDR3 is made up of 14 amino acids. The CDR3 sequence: CASSLVGQSYEQYF. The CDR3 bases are TGCGCCAGCAGCTTGGTTGGACAGTCCTACGAGCAGTACTTC.

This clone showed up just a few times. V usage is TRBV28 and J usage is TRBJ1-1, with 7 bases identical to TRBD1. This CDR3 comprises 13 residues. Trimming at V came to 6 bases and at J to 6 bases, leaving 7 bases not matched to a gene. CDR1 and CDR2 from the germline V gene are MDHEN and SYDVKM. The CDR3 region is CASRSDREAEAFF. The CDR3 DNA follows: TGTGCCAGCAGATCCGACAGGGAGGCTGAAGCTTTCTTT. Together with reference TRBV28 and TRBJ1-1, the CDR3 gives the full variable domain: DVKVTQSSRYLVKRTGEKVFLECVQDMDHENMFWYRQDPGLGLRLIYFSYDVKMKEKGDIPEGYSVSREKKERFSLILESASTNQTSMYLCASRSDREAEAFFGQGTRLTVV.

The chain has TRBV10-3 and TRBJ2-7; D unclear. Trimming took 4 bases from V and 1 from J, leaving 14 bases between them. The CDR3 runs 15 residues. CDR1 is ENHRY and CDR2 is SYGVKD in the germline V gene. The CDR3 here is CAISGSSHGSYEQYF. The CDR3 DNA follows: TGTGCCATCAGTGGTTCTTCCCACGGGTCCTACGAGCAGTACTTC.

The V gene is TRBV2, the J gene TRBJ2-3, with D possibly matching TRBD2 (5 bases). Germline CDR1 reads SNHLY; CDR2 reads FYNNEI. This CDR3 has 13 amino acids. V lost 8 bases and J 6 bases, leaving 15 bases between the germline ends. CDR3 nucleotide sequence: TGTGCCAGCGGGAAACTTATAGCGGATACGCAGTATTTT. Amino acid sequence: CASGKLIADTQYF.

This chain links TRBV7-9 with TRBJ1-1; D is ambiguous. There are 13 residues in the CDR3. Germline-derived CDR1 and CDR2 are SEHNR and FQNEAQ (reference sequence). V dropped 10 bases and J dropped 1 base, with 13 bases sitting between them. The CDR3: CATGWDGNTEAFF. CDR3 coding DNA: TGTGCCACGGGGTGGGATGGGAACACTGAAGCTTTCTTT.